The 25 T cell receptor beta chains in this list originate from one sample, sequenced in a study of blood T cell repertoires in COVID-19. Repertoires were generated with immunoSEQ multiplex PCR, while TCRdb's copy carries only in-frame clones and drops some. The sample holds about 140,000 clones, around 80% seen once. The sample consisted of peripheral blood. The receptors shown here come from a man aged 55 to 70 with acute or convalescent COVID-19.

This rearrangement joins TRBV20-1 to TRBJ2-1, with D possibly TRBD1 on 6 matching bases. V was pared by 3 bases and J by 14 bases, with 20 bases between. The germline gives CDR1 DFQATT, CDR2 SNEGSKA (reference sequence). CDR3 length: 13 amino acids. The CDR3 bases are TGCAGTGCTAGTTGGCCAGGGGTGGGCTCGGAGTTCTTC. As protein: CSASWPGVGSEFF.

CDR3 sequence reads: CSALQGSLGYTF. CDR3 DNA: TGCAGCGCCCTACAGGGATCCCTTGGCTACACCTTC. The chain couples TRBV29-1 to TRBJ1-2, with a tentative D call TRBD1 (6 bases). CDR1 is SQVTM, CDR2 ANQGSEA, per germline. The CDR3 has 12 amino acids. The germline V and J ends were trimmed by 7 bases and 7 bases, with 16 bases remaining between them. Complete variable domain (other parts from reference TRBV29-1 and TRBJ1-2): SAVISQKPSRDICQRGTSLTIQCQVDSQVTMMFWYRQQPGQSLTLIATANQGSEATYESGFVIDKFPISRPNLTFSTLTVSNMSPEDSSIYLCSALQGSLGYTFGSGTRLTVV.

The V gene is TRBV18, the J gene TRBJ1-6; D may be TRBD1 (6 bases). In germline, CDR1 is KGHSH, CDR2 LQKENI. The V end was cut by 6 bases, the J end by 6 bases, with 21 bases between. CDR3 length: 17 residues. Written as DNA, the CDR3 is TGTGCCAGCTCCAATAACGACAGGAGCCTTGGTAATTCACCCCTCCACTTT. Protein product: CASSNNDRSLGNSPLHF.

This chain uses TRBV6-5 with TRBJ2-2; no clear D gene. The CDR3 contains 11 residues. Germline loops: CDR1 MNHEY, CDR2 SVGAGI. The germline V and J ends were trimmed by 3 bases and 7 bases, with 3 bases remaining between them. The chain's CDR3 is CASSYIGELFF. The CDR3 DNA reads TGTGCCAGCAGTTATATCGGGGAGCTGTTTTTT.

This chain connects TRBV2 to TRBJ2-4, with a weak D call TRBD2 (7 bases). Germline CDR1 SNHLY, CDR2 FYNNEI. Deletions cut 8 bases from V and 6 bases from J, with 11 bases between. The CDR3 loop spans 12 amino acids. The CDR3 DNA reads TGTGCCAGCTACAGGGAGGGAAACATTCAGTACTTC. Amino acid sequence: CASYREGNIQYF.

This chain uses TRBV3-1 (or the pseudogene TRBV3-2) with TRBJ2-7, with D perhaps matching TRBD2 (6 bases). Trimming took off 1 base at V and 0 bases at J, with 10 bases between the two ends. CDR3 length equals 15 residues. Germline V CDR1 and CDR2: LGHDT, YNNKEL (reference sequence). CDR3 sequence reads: CASSQVWDSSYEQYF. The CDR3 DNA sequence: TGTGCCAGCAGCCAAGTGTGGGACTCCTCCTACGAGCAGTACTTC.

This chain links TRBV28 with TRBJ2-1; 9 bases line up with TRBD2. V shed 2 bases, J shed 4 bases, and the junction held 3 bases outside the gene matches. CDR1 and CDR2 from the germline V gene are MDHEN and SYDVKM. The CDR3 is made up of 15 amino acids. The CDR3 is CASSLASGVYNEQFF. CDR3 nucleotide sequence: TGTGCCAGCAGTTTAGCTAGCGGGGTATACAATGAGCAGTTCTTC.

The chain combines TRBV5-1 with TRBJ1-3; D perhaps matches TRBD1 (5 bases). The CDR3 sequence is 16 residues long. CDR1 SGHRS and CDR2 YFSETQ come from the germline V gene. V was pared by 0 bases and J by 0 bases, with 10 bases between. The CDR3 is CASSLVLGASGNTIYF. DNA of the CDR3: TGCGCCAGCAGCTTGGTTTTAGGGGCCTCTGGAAACACCATATATTTT. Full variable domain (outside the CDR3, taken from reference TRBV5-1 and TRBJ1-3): KAGVTQTPRYLIKTRGQQVTLSCSPISGHRSVSWYQQTPGQGLQFLFEYFSETQRNKGNFPGRFSGRQFSNSRSEMNVSTLELGDSALYLCASSLVLGASGNTIYFGEGSWLTVV.

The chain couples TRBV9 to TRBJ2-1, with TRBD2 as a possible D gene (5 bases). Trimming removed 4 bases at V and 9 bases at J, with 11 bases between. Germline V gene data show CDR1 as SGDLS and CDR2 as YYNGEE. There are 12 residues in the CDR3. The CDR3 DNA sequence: TGTGCCAGCAGCCCGTCAGGAGGTGAGCAGTTCTTC. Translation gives CASSPSGGEQFF.

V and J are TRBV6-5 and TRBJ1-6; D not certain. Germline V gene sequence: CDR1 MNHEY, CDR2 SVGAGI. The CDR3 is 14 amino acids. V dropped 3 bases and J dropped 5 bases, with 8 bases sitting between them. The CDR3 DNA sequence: TGTGCCAGCAGTTATTCGCAGAATAATTCACCCCTCCACTTT. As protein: CASSYSQNNSPLHF.

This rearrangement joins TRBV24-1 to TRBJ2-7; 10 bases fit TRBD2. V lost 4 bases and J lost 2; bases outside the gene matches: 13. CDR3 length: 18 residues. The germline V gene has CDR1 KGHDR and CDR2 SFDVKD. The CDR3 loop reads CATSDPKRTSGSPYEQYF. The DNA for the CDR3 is TGTGCCACCAGTGACCCTAAACGGACTAGCGGATCTCCCTACGAGCAGTACTTC.

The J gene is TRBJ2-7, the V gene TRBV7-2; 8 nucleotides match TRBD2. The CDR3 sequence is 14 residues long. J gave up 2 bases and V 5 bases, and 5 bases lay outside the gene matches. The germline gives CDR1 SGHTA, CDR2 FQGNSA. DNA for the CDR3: TGTGCCAGCAGCAGTACTAGCGGACCCTACGAGCAGTACTTC. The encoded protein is CASSSTSGPYEQYF.

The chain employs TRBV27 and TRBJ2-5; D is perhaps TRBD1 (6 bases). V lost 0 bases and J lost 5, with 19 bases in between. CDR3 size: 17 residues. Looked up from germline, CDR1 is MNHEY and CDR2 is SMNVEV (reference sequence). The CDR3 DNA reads TGTGCCAGCAGTTTATCAGGGGGTTCGAGAGTTTTCGAGACCCAGTACTTC. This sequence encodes CASSLSGGSRVFETQYF.

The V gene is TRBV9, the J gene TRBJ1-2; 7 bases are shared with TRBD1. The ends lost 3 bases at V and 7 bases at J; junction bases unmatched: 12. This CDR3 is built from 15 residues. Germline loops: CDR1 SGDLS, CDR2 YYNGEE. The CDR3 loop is CASSAYTGESVGYTF. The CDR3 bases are TGTGCCAGCAGCGCATATACAGGGGAGTCAGTTGGCTACACCTTC.

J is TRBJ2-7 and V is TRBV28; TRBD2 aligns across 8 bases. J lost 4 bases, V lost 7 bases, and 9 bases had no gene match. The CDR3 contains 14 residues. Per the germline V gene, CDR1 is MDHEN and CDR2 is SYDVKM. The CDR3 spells CASTLSGMNYEQYF. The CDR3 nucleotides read TGTGCCAGCACCCTTAGCGGGATGAATTACGAGCAGTACTTC.

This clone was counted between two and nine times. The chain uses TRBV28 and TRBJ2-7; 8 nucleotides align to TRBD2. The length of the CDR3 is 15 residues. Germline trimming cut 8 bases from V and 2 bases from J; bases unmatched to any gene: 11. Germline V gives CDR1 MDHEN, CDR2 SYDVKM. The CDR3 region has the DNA TGTGCCAGCTCCCCTACCGGGCGGGAGGCCTACGAGCAGTACTTC. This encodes CASSPTGREAYEQYF.

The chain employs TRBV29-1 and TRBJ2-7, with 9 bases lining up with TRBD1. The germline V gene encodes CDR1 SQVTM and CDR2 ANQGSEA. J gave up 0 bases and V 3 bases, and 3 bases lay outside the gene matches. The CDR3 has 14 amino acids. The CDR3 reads CSVDSDRGSYEQYF. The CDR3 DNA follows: TGCAGCGTTGACTCGGACAGGGGCTCCTACGAGCAGTACTTC.

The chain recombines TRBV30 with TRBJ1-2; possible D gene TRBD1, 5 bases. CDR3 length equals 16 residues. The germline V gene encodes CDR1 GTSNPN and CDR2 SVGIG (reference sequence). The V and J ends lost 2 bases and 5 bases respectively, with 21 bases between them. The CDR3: CAWSKGWQAASYGYTF. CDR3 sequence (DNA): TGTGCCTGGAGTAAGGGGTGGCAGGCCGCGTCATATGGCTACACCTTC.

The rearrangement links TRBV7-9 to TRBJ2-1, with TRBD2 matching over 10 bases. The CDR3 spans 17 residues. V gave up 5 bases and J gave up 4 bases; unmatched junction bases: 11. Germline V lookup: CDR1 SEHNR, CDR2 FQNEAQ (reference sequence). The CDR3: CASSPQGGAGGYNEQFF. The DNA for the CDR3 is TGTGCCAGCAGCCCTCAGGGAGGAGCGGGAGGGTACAATGAGCAGTTCTTC.

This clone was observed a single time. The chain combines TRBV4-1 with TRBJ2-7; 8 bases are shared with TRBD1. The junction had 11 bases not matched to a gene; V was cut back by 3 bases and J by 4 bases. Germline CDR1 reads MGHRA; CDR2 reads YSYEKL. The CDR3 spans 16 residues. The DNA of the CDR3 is TGCGCCAGCAGCCATGCATCCGGGACAGGAGAGTACGAGCAGTACTTC. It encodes CASSHASGTGEYEQYF.

The CDR3 region has the DNA TGTGCCAGCAGCCTTGGACAGGGGGCCGCCCTAGGCTCTGGGGCCAACGTCCTGACTTTC. Protein product: CASSLGQGAALGSGANVLTF. This rearrangement joins TRBV6-2 or TRBV6-3 to TRBJ2-6, with 11 nucleotides matching TRBD1. Per germline, CDR1 MNHEY and CDR2 SVGEGT. This CDR3 is 20 amino acids long. The V gene end was trimmed by 6 bases and the J gene end by 0 bases; junction bases not matched to a gene: 13.

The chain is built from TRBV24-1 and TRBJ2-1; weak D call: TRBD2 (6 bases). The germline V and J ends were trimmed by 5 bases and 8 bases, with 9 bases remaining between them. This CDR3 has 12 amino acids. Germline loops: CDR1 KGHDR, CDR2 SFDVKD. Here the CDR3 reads CATSVLADEQFF. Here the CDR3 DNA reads TGTGCCACCAGTGTACTAGCCGATGAGCAGTTCTTC.

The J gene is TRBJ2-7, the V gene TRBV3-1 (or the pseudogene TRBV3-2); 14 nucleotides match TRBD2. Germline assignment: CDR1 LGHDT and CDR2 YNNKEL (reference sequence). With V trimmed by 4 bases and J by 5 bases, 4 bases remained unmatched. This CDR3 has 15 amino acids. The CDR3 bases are TGTGCCAGCAGCCGGGGACTAGCGGGAGTCAACGAGCAGTACTTC. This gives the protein CASSRGLAGVNEQYF.

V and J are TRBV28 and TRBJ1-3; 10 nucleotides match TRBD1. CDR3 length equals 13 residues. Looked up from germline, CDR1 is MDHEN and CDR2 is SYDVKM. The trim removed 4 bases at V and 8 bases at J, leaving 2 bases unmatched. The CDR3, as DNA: TGTGCCAGCAGTTCCGGACAGGGGGACACCATATATTTT. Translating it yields CASSSGQGDTIYF.

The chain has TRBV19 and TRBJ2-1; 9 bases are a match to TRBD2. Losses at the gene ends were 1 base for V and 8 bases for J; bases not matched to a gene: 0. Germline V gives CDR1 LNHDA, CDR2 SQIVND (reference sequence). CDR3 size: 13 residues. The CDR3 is CASSIGLADEQFF. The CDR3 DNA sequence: TGTGCCAGTAGTATAGGACTAGCGGATGAGCAGTTCTTC.